Sequencing of this T cell receptor beta chain was carried out in a study of T cells in Graves' hyperthyroidism and ophthalmopathy. The CDR3 consists of 14 residues. The V gene's germline CDR1 is SGHNT and CDR2 YYREEE (reference sequence). V trimming: 2 bases; J trimming: 6 bases; junction bases outside the gene matches: 8. Researchers amplified the TCR beta CDR3 regions from RNA transcripts. Using the HTBI primer set, a first-round RT-PCR was run on the TCR CDR3. TCRdb re-called the multiplex PCR reads with MiXCR, one entry per CDR3 protein. The sample lists a few hundred thousand distinct CDR3 sequences, roughly 15% occurring once.

The sequenced material came from blood. The chain carries TRBV5-4 and TRBJ2-7; 7 bases align to TRBD2. The sequence derives from a woman in her fifties or sixties with Graves' ophthalmopathy. DNA for the CDR3: TGTGCCAGCAGCTTAGGGGCGGGAGTGGGCGAGCAGTACTTC. Translation: CASSLGAGVGEQYF.